These T cell receptor beta chains were read from a single sample in a study of PD-L1 blockade in urothelial cancer. The table came from immunoSEQ multiplex PCR; TCRdb's copy has only in-frame clones and leaves some out. The sample has about 130,000 clones, around 85% seen once. This specimen consisted of PBMCs, obtained around atezolizumab (anti-PD-L1) treatment. These receptors came from a man between 50 and 59 years old with urothelial cancer. Both conserved end residues are part of each CDR3. Fields, in order: clone size, V gene, D gene, J gene, CDR3 protein, CDR3 DNA. The D gene is left open where the match is weak. Some rows have no size entry. The others give once, few or many, or a class for an expanded clone.

few,TRBV6-4,TRBD2,TRBJ2-3,CASSDSGGGRDTQYF,TGTGCCAGCAGTGACTCTGGGGGAGGGAGAGATACGCAGTATTTT
-,TRBV4-1,-,TRBJ2-2,CASSQERTRTGELFF,TGCGCCAGCAGCCAAGAAAGAACTAGAACCGGGGAGCTGTTTTTT
-,TRBV4-1,-,TRBJ2-1,CASSQAQVLGNEQFF,TGCGCCAGCAGCCAAGCACAGGTATTGGGCAATGAGCAGTTCTTC
-,TRBV23-1,-,TRBJ2-5,CASSQQDGHKTAQYF,TGCGCCAGCAGTCAACAGGACGGACACAAGACGGCCCAGTACTTC
-,TRBV19,TRBD1,TRBJ2-3,CASSDRGEADTQYF,TGTGCCAGTAGTGACAGGGGGGAGGCAGATACGCAGTATTTT
few,TRBV7-3,-,TRBJ1-1,CASSLMGLNTEAFF,TGTGCCAGCAGCTTAATGGGCCTGAACACTGAAGCTTTCTTT
-,TRBV20-1,TRBD2,TRBJ2-7,CSGQRDYEQYF,TGCAGTGGCCAGCGGGACTACGAGCAGTACTTC
-,TRBV9,TRBD1,TRBJ1-2,CASSATGTGVYGYTF,TGTGCCAGCAGCGCAACCGGGACAGGGGTCTATGGCTACACCTTC
-,TRBV28,-,TRBJ2-5,CASSLSVEETQYF,TGTGCCAGCAGTTTGTCGGTGGAAGAGACCCAGTACTTC
-,TRBV5-4,-,TRBJ2-7,CASSGDPGNYEQYF,TGTGCCAGCAGCGGAGACCCGGGAAACTACGAGCAGTACTTC
once,TRBV7-9,TRBD1,TRBJ1-1,CASSLSDRTEAFF,TGTGCCAGCAGCTTATCGGACAGGACTGAAGCTTTCTTT
-,TRBV7-9,-,TRBJ2-7,CASSSKARLYEQYF,TGTGCCAGCAGCTCAAAAGCTCGTTTATACGAGCAGTACTTC
-,TRBV6-5,TRBD2,TRBJ2-7,CASSSTSAAYEQYF,TGTGCCAGCAGTTCTACTAGCGCAGCGTACGAGCAGTACTTC
-,TRBV18,-,TRBJ1-2,CASSLGQYYGYTF,TGTGCCAGCTCACTAGGACAGTACTATGGCTACACCTTC
few,TRBV4-2,-,TRBJ2-1,CASSLERASEQFF,TGTGCCAGCAGCCTCGAGCGGGCATCTGAGCAGTTCTTC
-,TRBV6-6,TRBD1,TRBJ1-5,CASVQGGTNQPQHF,TGTGCCAGCGTACAGGGGGGAACCAATCAGCCCCAGCATTTT
-,TRBV7-2,-,TRBJ1-1,CASSLVVGRGRNTEAFF,TGTGCCAGCAGCTTAGTCGTAGGAAGGGGGAGGAACACTGAAGCTTTCTTT
-,TRBV10-2,TRBD2,TRBJ2-3,CASVLAGLSTDTQYF,TGCGCCAGCGTCTTAGCGGGACTTAGCACAGATACGCAGTATTTT
-,TRBV5-1,-,TRBJ2-1,CASSSLSGIDNEQFF,TGCGCCAGCAGCTCCCTTAGCGGTATTGACAATGAGCAGTTCTTC
-,TRBV6-5,TRBD2,TRBJ2-3,CASRLGGVGTDTQYF,TGTGCCAGCAGACTCGGGGGGGTAGGGACAGATACGCAGTATTTT